This is a list of T cell receptor beta chains from one sample in a study of blood T cells in healthy people across ages. TCRdb reanalysed the 5' RACE reads using MiXCR and keeps one entry per CDR3 protein. The sample contains about 1.4 million distinct CDR3 sequences, 59% of which appear only once. Sequencing was done on a sample of blood. The receptors were sampled from a man younger than 30 in good health. The CDR3 runs from the conserved cysteine through the conserved F or W.

>TRBV20-1
CSAIPDSTYEQYF
>TRBV3-1
CASSQEHPWETQYF
>TRBV7-9
CASSTGGGDEQFF
>TRBV15
CATSAAAKNIQYF
>TRBV20-1
CSASSLRETGGIDTQYF
>TRBV4-3
CASSGQGEKLFF
>TRBV19
CASSIRQGTYEQYF
>TRBV20-1
CSARDECGYTF
>TRBV29-1
CSVDSRQTLNTEAFF
>TRBV20-1
CSARRTTDNEQFF
>TRBV4-3
CASSLVVANTGELFF